These 5 T cell receptor beta chains were all obtained from the same sample, sequenced in a study of spatial heterogeneity in lung cancer. TCRdb re-called the 5' RACE reads with MiXCR, one entry per CDR3 protein. This repertoire shows some 39,000 distinct CDR3 sequences, around 7% found once; its top ten account for about 39%. The time point is: sample taken at primary tumor resection. Specimen: PBMCs, collected at surgery. All receptors derive from a female donor with early-stage non-small cell lung cancer.

In this sample, this clonotype turned up once. A much larger clone sits a single nucleotide away, making a read error possible. The CDR3 protein is CASSSTSGSTDTQYF. In DNA form, the CDR3 reads TGTGCCAGCAGTTCGACTAGCGGGAGCACAGATACGCAGTATTTT. The chain uses TRBV12-3 or TRBV12-4 and TRBJ2-3; 10 bases are a match to TRBD2. This CDR3 comprises 15 residues. Losses at the gene ends were 4 bases for V and 0 bases for J; bases not matched to a gene: 1.

This clonotype was counted only a few times. The chain recombines TRBV4-3 with TRBJ2-5; D remains unclear. The germline CDR1 and CDR2 sequences are LGHNA and YSLEER. The length of the CDR3 is 13 residues. V was pared by 1 base and J by 1 base, with 4 bases between. CDR3 amino acids: CASSQGIQETQYF. The CDR3 bases are TGCGCCAGCAGCCAAGGCATCCAAGAGACCCAGTACTTC.

This clonotype was observed at least ten times. This chain joins TRBV20-1 and TRBJ1-5; D remains unclear. Trimming left V 6 bases short and J 2 bases short, with 14 bases between. CDR3 length equals 14 residues. The germline V gene has CDR1 DFQATT and CDR2 SNEGSKA (reference sequence). Here the CDR3 reads CSAEKGSGNQPQHF. CDR3 DNA: TGCAGTGCCGAGAAGGGTTCGGGCAATCAGCCCCAGCATTTT.

Remarks on this clonotype: With a much larger clone just one base away, this may be a read error. Written as DNA, the CDR3 is TGCAGCGTCGATTCGGGACAGGGGGCAACTTTCTTT. Translation: CSVDSGQGATFF. This chain joins TRBV29-1 and TRBJ1-1, with 12 bases fitting TRBD1. Germline V gene sequence: CDR1 SQVTM, CDR2 ANQGSEA. This CDR3 is 12 amino acids long. Trimming removed 6 bases from V and 12 bases from J; junction bases left unmatched: 8.

This clonotype was counted ten times or more. J is TRBJ2-7 and V is TRBV5-1; D gene uncertain. Trimming stripped 0 bases from V and 2 bases from J, with 6 bases between. CDR1 is SGHRS and CDR2 is YFSETQ in the germline V gene. The length of the CDR3 is 13 residues. The CDR3 sequence is CASSLDHPYEQYF. The CDR3 region has the DNA TGCGCCAGCAGCTTGGACCACCCCTACGAGCAGTACTTC.